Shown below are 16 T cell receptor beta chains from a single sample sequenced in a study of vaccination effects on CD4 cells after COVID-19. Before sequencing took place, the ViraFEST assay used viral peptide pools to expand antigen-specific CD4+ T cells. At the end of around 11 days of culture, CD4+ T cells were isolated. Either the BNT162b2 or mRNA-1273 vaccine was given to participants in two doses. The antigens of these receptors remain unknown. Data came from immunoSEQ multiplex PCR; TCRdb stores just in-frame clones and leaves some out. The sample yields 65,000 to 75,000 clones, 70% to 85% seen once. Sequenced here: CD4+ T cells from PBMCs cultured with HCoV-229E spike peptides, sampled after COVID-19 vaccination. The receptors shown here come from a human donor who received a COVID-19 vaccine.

Written as DNA, the CDR3 is TGTGCCAGCAGTTCGGTCGGCGGAAACACCATATATTTT. Encoded protein: CASSSVGGNTIYF. The chain employs TRBV12-3 or TRBV12-4 and TRBJ1-3; D is uncertain. V lost 4 bases and J lost 4, with 8 bases in between. This CDR3 is built from 13 residues.

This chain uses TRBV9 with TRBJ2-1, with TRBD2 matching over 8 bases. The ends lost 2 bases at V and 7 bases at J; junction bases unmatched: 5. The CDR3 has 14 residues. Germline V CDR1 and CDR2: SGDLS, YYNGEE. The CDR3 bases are TGTGCCAGCAGCGTCCGGGAGGGTCTGAATGAGCAGTTCTTC. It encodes CASSVREGLNEQFF. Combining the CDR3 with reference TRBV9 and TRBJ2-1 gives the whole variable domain DSGVTQTPKHLITATGQRVTLRCSPRSGDLSVYWYQQSLDQGLQFLIQYYNGEERAKGNILERFSAQQFPDLHSELNLSSLELGDSALYFCASSVREGLNEQFFGPGTRLTVL.

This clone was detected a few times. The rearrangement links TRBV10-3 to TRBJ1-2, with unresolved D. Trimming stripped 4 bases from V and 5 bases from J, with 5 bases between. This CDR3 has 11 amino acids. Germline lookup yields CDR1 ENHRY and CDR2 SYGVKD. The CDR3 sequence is CAISGDYGYTF. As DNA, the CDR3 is TGTGCCATCAGTGGGGATTATGGCTACACCTTC.

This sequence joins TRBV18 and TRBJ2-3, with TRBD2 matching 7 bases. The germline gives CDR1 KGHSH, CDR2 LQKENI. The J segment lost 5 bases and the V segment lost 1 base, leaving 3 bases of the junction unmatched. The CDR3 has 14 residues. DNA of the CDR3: TGTGCCAGCTCACCACGCCTAGCGGTAGATACGCAGTATTTT. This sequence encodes CASSPRLAVDTQYF.

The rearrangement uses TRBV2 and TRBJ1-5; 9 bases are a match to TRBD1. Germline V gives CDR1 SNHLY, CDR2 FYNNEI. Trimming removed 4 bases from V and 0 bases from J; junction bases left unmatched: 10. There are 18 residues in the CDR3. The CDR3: CASSVNKGTGNSNQPQHF. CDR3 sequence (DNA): TGTGCCAGCAGTGTGAATAAAGGGACAGGGAATAGCAATCAGCCCCAGCATTTT.

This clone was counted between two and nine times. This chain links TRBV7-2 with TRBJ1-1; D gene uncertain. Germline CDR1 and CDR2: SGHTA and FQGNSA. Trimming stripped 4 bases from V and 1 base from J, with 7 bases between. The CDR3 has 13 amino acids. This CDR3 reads CASSSQANTEAFF. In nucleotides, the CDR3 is TGTGCCAGCAGCTCGCAGGCGAACACTGAAGCTTTCTTT.

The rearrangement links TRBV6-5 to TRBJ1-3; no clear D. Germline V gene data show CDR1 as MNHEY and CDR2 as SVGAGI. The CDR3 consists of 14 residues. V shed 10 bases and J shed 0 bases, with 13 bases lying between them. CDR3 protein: CAIDTRTSGNTIYF. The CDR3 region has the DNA TGTGCCATTGATACTCGAACCTCTGGAAACACCATATATTTT.

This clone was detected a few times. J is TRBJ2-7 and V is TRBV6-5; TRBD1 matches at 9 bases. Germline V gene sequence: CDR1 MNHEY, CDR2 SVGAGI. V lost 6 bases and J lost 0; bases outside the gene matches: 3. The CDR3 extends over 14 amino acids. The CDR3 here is CASRGTGSSYEQYV. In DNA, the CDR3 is TGTGCCAGCAGGGGGACAGGGAGCTCCTACGAGCAGTACGTC.

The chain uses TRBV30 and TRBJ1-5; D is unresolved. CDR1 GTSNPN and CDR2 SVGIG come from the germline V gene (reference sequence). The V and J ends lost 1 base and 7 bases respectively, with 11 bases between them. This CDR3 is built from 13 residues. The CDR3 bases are TGTGCCTGGAGTGGGACCCTGAACCAGCCCCAGCATTTT. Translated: CAWSGTLNQPQHF.

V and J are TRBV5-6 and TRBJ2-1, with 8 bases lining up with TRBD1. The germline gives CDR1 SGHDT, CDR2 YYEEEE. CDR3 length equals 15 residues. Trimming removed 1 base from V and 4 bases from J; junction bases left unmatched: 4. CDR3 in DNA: TGTGCCAGCAGCTTGATGGACAGGGTTTACAATGAGCAGTTCTTC. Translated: CASSLMDRVYNEQFF. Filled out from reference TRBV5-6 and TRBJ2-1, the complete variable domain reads DAGVTQSPTHLIKTRGQQVTLRCSPKSGHDTVSWYQQALGQGPQFIFQYYEEEERQRGNFPDRFSGHQFPNYSSELNVNALLLGDSALYLCASSLMDRVYNEQFFGPGTRLTVL.

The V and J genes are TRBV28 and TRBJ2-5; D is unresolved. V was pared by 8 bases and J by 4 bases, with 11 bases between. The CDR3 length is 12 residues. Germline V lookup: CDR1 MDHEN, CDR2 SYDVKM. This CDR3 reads CASGSGPETQYF. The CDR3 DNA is TGTGCCAGCGGGTCCGGGCCAGAGACCCAGTACTTC.

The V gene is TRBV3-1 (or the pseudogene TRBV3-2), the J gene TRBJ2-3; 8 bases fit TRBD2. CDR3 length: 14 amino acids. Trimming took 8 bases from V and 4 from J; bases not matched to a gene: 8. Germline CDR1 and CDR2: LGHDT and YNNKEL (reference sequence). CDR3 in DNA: TGTGCCAGCCAGCGCGGGGGGATAGCAGATACGCAGTATTTT. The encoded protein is CASQRGGIADTQYF.

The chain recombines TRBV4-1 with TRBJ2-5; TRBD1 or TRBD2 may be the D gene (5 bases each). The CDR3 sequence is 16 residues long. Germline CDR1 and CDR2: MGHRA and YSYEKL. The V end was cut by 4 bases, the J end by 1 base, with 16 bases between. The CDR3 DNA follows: TGCGCCAGCAGCCCGACCGGGGCCCACGGCCAAGAGACCCAGTACTTC. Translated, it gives CASSPTGAHGQETQYF.

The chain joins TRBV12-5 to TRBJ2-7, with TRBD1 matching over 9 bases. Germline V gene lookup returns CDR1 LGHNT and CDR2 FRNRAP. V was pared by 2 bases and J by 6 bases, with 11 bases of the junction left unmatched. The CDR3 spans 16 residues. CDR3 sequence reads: CASGLCDGTGSAEQYV. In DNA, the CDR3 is TGTGCTAGTGGTTTGTGTGACGGGACAGGGTCGGCCGAGCAGTACGTC.

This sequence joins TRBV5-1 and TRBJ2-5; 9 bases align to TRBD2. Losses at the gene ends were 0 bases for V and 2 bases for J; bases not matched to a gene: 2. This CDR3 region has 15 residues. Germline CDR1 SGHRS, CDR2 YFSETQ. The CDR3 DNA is TGCGCCAGCAGCTTGGCTAGCGGGAATCAAGAGACCCAGTACTTC. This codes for CASSLASGNQETQYF.

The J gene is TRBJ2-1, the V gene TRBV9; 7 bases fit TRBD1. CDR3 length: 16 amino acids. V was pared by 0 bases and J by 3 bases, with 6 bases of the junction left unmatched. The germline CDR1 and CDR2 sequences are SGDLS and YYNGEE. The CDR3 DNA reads TGTGCCAGCAGCGTAGGAAGGGGGCCCCGCTACAATGAGCAGTTCTTC. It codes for CASSVGRGPRYNEQFF.